This T cell receptor beta chain is from a study of blood T cell repertoires in COVID-19. In this sample, this clone turned up a few times. Some clones are missing from TCRdb's copy, which holds only in-frame ones; the method was immunoSEQ multiplex PCR. The sample lists hundreds of thousands of clones, about nine tenths occurring once. V shed 1 base and J 1 base; nucleotides not matched to a gene: 2. This CDR3 comprises 16 residues. From germline, CDR1 is SGHVS and CDR2 FQNEAQ. Participant reports of clinical history set cohort assignment. The gene calls are TRBV7-8 and TRBJ1-3, with TRBD1 matching over 9 bases. Specimen: PBMCs or T cells enriched from blood (not recorded which). The clonotype was recovered from a woman aged 50 to 65 who had recovered from COVID-19. The CDR3 here is CASSLDRGRSGNTIYF. CDR3 sequence (DNA): TGTGCCAGCAGCTTAGACAGGGGGCGGTCTGGAAACACCATATATTTT. Using reference TRBV7-8 and TRBJ1-3 for the parts outside the CDR3, the full variable domain is GAGVSQSPRYKVAKRGQDVALRCDPISGHVSLFWYQQALGQGPEFLTYFQNEAQLDKSGLPSDRFFAERPEGSVSTLKIQRTQQEDSAVYLCASSLDRGRSGNTIYFGEGSWLTVV.